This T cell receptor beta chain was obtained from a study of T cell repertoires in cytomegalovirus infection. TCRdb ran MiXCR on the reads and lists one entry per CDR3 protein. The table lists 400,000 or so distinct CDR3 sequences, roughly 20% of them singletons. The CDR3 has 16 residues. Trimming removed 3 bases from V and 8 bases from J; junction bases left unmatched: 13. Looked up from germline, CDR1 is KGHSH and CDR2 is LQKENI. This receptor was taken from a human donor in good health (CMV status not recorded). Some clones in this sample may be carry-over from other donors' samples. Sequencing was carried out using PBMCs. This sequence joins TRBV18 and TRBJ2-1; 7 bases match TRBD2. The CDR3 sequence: CASSPLPGTIADEQFF. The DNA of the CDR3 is TGTGCCAGCTCACCGCTACCCGGGACTATTGCCGATGAGCAGTTCTTC.